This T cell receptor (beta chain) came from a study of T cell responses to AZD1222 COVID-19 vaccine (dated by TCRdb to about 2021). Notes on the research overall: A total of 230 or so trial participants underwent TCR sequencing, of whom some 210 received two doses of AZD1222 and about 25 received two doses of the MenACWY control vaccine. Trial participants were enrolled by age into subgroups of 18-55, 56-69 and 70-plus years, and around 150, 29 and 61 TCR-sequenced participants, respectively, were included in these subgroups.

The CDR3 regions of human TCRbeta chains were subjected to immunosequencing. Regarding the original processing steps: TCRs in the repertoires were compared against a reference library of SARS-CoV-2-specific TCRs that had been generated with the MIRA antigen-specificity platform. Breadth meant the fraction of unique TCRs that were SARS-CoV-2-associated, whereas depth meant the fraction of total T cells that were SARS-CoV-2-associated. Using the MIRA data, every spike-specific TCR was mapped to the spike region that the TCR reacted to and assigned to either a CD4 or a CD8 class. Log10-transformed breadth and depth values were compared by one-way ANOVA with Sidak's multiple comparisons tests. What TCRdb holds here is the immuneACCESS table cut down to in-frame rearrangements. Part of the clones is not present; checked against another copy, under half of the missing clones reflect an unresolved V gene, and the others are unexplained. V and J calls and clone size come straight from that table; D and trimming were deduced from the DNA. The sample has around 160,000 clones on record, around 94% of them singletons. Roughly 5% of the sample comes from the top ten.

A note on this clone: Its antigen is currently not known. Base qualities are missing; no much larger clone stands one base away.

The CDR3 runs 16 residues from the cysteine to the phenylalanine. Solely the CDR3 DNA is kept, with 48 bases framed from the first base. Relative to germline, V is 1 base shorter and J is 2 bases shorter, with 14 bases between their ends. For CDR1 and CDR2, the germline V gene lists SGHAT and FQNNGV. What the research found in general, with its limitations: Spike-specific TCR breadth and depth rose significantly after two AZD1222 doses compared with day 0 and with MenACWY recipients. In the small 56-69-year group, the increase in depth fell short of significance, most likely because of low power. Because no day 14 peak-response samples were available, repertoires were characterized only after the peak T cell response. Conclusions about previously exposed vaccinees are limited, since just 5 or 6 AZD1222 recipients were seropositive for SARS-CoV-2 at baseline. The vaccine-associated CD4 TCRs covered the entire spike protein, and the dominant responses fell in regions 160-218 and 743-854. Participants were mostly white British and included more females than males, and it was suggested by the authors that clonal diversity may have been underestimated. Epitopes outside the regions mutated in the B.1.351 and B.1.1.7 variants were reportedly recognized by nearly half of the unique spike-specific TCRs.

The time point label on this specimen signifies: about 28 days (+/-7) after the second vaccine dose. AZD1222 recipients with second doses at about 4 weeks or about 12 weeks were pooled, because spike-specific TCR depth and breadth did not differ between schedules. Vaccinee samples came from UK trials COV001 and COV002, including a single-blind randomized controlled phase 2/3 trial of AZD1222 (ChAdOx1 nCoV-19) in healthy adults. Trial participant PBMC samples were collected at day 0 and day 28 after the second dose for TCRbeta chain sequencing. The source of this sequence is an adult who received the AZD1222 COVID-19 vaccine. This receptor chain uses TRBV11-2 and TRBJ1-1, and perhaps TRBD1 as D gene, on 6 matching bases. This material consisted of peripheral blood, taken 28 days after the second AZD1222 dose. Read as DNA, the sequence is TGTGCCAGCAGCTTAGGAGGGGGGACACCCAACACTGAAGCTTTCTTT. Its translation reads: CASSLGGGTPNTEAFF.